This TCR beta chain was observed in a study of shared clonotypes between healthy human individuals. On the study more broadly: Each donor had three CD4 naive, three CD4 memory, two CD8 naive and one CD8 memory plate.

Per germline, CDR1 LNHDA and CDR2 SQIVND (reference sequence). V dropped 7 bases and J dropped 6 bases, with 17 bases sitting between them. The CDR3 is made up of 14 amino acids. The table came from immunoSEQ multiplex PCR; TCRdb's copy has only in-frame clones and leaves some out. Here the sample spans under 650,000 clones, 90% to 97% being singletons. Findings and limits, study-wide: The sole specimen, blood, was sampled, and tissue repertoires likely differ.

With regard to this clone: Its antigen is unidentified.

The CD4+ fraction was divided into a CD45RA+ naive subset and a CD45RA-negative memory subset. Material for sequencing was naive CD4+ T cells sorted from blood. The subset is: CD45RA+ positively selected. The clonotype comes from a woman between 25 and 40 years old in good health. The chain is built from TRBV19 and TRBJ2-3; the D call may be TRBD1 or TRBD2 (7 bases each). The CDR3 nucleotides are TGTGCCAGTACCCTGGGGAGGGGGCTTGATACGCAGTATTTT. This codes for CASTLGRGLDTQYF.